This T cell receptor beta chain came from a study of blood T cell repertoires in COVID-19. Study-wide context: Collection of acute and convalescent COVID-19 samples took place in the United States, Italy and Spain. Sources were T cells, B-cell-depleted T cells, or PBMCs; the material itself was cDNA or gDNA.

V was cut by 0 bases and J by 1 base, with 12 bases left in between. This CDR3 has 16 residues. Germline-derived CDR1 and CDR2 are SGHDT and YYEEEE. Original processing methods: Nucleated cell number was recorded as an estimate derived from reference gene primer amplification. The repertoire was sequenced with immunoSEQ multiplex PCR; TCRdb's copy has only in-frame clones and lacks some. The V and J calls and clone size are taken from that table; D and trimming were inferred from the DNA. This table holds 100,000 to 150,000 clones, roughly 80% found once. The sequence came from a man in his sixties with acute or convalescent COVID-19. The chain has TRBV5-6 and TRBJ2-3, with no clear D. The specimen sequenced was peripheral blood. The DNA of the CDR3 is TGTGCCAGCAGCTTGGTTAGCCATGCAGGCACAGATACGCAGTATTTT. It yields the protein CASSLVSHAGTDTQYF.